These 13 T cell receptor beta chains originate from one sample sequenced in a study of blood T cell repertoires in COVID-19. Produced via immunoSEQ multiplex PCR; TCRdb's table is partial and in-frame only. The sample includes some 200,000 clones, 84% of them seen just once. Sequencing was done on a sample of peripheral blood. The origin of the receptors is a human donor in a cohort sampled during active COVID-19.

CDR3 sequence: CASSGFKGLRETQYF. The CDR3 nucleotides read TGTGCCAGCAGTGGCTTCAAGGGGTTAAGGGAGACCCAGTACTTC. This rearrangement joins TRBV6-4 to TRBJ2-5; D perhaps matches TRBD1 (5 bases). V was clipped by 4 bases and J by 5 bases, with 17 bases between them. CDR1 and CDR2 (germline): MRHNA, SNTAGT. The CDR3 is made up of 15 amino acids.

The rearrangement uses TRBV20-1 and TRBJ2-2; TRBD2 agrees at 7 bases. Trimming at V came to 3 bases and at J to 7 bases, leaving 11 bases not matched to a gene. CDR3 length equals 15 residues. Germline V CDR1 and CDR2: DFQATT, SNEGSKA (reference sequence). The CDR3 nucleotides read TGCAGTGCTAGTCGGCACGGGAGGTCTGGCGGGGAGCTGTTTTTT. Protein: CSASRHGRSGGELFF.

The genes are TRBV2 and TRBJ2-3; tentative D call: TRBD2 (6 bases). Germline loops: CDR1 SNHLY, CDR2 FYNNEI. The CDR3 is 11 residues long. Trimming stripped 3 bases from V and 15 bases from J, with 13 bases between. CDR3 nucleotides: TGTGCCAGCAGTGAGGAGGTAGCGGTATATTTT. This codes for CASSEEVAVYF. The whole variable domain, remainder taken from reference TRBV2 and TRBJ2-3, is EPEVTQTPSHQVTQMGQEVILRCVPISNHLYFYWYRQILGQKVEFLVSFYNNEISEKSEIFDDQFSVERPDGSNFTLKIRSTKLEDSAMYFCASSEEVAVYFGPGTRLTVL.

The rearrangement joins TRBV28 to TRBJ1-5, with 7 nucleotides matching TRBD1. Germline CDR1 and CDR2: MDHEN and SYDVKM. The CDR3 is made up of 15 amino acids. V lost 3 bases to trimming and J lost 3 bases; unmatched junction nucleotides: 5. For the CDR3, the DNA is TGTGCCAGCAGTTTGGACGACAGGGCCAATCAGCCCCAGCATTTT. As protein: CASSLDDRANQPQHF. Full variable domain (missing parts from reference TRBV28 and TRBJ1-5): DVKVTQSSRYLVKRTGEKVFLECVQDMDHENMFWYRQDPGLGLRLIYFSYDVKMKEKGDIPEGYSVSREKKERFSLILESASTNQTSMYLCASSLDDRANQPQHFGDGTRLSIL.

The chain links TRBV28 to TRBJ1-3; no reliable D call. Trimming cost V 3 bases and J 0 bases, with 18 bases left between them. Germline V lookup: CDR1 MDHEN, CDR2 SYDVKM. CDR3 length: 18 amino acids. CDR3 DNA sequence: TGTGCCAGCAGTTTTAGGCCCAGTCGGCGAGGCTCTGGAAACACCATATATTTT. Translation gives CASSFRPSRRGSGNTIYF.

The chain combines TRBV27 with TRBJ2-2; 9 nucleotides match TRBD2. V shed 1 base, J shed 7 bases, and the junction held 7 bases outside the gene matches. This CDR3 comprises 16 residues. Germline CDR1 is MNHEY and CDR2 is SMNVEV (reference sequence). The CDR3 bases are TGTGCCAGCAGTTTATTAGCGGGAGTTTCAAGCGGGGAGCTGTTTTTT. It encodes CASSLLAGVSSGELFF.

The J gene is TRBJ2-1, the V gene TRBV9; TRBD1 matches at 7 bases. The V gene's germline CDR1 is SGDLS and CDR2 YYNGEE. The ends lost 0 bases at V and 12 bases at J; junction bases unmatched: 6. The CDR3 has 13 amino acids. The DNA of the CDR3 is TGTGCCAGCAGCGTAGACCGACAGGGTGGGCAGTTCTTC. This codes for CASSVDRQGGQFF.

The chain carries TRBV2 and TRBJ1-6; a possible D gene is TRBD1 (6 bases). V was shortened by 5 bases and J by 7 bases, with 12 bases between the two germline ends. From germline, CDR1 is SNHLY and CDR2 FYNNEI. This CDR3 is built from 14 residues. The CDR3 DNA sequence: TGTGCCAGCAGTATACAGGGAAACAATTCACCCCTCCACTTT. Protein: CASSIQGNNSPLHF.

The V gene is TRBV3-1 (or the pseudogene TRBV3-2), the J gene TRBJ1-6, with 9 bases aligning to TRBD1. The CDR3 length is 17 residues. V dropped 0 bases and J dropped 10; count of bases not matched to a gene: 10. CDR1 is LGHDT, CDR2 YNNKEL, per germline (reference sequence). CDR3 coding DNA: TGTGCCAGCAGCCAAGATCTATGGGACAGGGTATACTCACCCCTCCACTTT. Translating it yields CASSQDLWDRVYSPLHF.

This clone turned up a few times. CDR3 loop: CASSQDIRPSGDEQFF. CDR3 DNA sequence: TGTGCCAGCAGCCAAGATATCAGGCCGTCCGGGGATGAGCAGTTCTTC. The rearrangement joins TRBV14 to TRBJ2-1; possibly TRBD2 for D (5 bases). The V end lost 0 bases, the J end lost 8 bases, and 17 bases lay between the germline ends. This CDR3 is 16 amino acids long. Per the germline V gene, CDR1 is SGHDN and CDR2 is FVKESK.

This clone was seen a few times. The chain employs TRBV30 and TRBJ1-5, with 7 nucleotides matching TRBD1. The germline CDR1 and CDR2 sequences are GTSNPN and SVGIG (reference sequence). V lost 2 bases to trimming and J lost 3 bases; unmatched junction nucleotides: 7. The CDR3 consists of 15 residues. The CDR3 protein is CAWSLGTDLNQPQHF. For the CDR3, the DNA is TGTGCCTGGAGTTTGGGGACAGACCTCAATCAGCCCCAGCATTTT. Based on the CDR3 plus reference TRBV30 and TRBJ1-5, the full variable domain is SQTIHQWPATLVQPVGSPLSLECTVEGTSNPNLYWYRQAAGRGLQLLFYSVGIGQISSEVPQNLSASRPQDRQFILSSKKLLLSDSGFYLCAWSLGTDLNQPQHFGDGTRLSIL.

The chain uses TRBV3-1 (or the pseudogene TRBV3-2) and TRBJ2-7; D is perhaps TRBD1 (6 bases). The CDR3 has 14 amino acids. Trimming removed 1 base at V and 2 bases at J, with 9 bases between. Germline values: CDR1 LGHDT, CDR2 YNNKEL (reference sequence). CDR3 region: CASSQGHRAYEQYF. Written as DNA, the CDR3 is TGTGCCAGCAGCCAAGGCCACAGGGCCTACGAGCAGTACTTC.

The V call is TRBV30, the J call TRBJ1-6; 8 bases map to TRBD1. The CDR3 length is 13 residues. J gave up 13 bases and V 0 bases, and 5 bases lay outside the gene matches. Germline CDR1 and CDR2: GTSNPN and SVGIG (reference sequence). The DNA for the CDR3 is TGTGCCTGGAGTGTACAGGGACAGGCGCCCCTCCACTTT. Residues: CAWSVQGQAPLHF.